The sample holds a few counts of the clone carrying this T cell receptor (beta chain). Other DNA sequences of this sample code for an identical CDR3. Germline V lookup: CDR1 SGDLS, CDR2 YYNGEE. Trimming took off 1 base at V and 1 base at J, with 9 bases between the two ends. The CDR3 covers 15 residues. This specimen belongs to a study of blood T cell repertoires in COVID-19. Sequenced by immunoSEQ multiplex PCR; TCRdb stores in-frame clones only, minus some. The sample yields about 220,000 clones, 80% to 90% seen once. This chain links TRBV9 with TRBJ2-1; possibly TRBD2 for D (6 bases). This sequence originates from a woman aged 50 to 65 who had been exposed to COVID-19. Sequenced sample: PBMCs or T cells enriched from blood (not recorded which). CDR3 region: CASSVLAGSYNEQFF. The CDR3 DNA is TGTGCCAGCAGCGTATTGGCGGGGTCCTACAATGAGCAGTTCTTC. Together with reference TRBV9 and TRBJ2-1, the CDR3 gives the full variable domain: DSGVTQTPKHLITATGQRVTLRCSPRSGDLSVYWYQQSLDQGLQFLIQYYNGEERAKGNILERFSAQQFPDLHSELNLSSLELGDSALYFCASSVLAGSYNEQFFGPGTRLTVL.